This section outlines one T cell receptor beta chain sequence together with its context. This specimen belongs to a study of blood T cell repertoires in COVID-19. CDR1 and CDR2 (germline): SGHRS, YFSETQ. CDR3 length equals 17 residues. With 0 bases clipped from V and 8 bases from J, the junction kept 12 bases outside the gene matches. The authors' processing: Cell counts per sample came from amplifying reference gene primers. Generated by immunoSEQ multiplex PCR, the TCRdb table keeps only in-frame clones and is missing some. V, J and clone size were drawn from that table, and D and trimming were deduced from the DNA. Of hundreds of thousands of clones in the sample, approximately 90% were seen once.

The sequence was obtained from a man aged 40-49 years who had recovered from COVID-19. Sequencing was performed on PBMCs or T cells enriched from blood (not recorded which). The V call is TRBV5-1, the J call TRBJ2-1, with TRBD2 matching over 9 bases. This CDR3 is CASSLALAGGPPDEQFF. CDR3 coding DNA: TGCGCCAGCAGCTTGGCATTGGCGGGGGGGCCTCCGGATGAGCAGTTCTTC. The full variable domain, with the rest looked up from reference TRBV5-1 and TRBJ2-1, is KAGVTQTPRYLIKTRGQQVTLSCSPISGHRSVSWYQQTPGQGLQFLFEYFSETQRNKGNFPGRFSGRQFSNSRSEMNVSTLELGDSALYLCASSLALAGGPPDEQFFGPGTRLTVL.